This is a list of T cell receptor beta chains from one sample in a study of beta chain features in type 1 diabetes. Clones were read by immunoSEQ multiplex PCR, and TCRdb kept only the in-frame ones, dropping some. The sample lists 300,000 to 450,000 clones, around 13% occurring once. The sample comprised naive CD4+ T cells from blood. Source of these receptors: a woman younger than 30 with type 1 diabetes. CDR3s include the opening cysteine and the closing phenylalanine or tryptophan. Each record gives: J gene, V gene, D gene, clone size, CDR3 protein, CDR3 DNA. The D gene is left open where the match is weak. Rows may omit the clone size; those that give it use once, few, many or a size class.

TRBJ2-3,TRBV30,TRBD2,few,CAWSVLYHSGSDTQYF,TGTGCCTGGAGTGTATTATATCATAGCGGGTCAGATACGCAGTATTTT
TRBJ1-1,TRBV15,TRBD1,NA,CATSRELHRGLTEAFF,TGTGCCACCAGCAGAGAACTACACAGGGGGCTTACTGAAGCTTTCTTT
TRBJ1-4,TRBV11-2,NA,NA,CASSSPGQWGTKKLFF,TGTGCCAGCAGCTCCCCCGGACAGTGGGGTACGAAAAAACTGTTTTTT
TRBJ2-7,TRBV9,NA,NA,CASAKSDEQYF,TGTGCCAGCGCAAAAAGCGACGAGCAGTACTTC
TRBJ1-1,TRBV4-3,NA,few,CASSQVPVPTEAFF,TGCGCCAGCAGCCAAGTTCCGGTACCCACTGAAGCTTTCTTT
TRBJ1-1,TRBV18,TRBD1,few,CASSGQAVVTEAFF,TGTGCCAGCTCGGGACAGGCGGTCGTGACTGAAGCTTTCTTT
TRBJ2-3,TRBV4-3,NA,few,CASSHQTAPTDTQYF,TGCGCCAGCAGCCACCAGACAGCTCCCACAGATACGCAGTATTTT
TRBJ2-7,TRBV11-2,NA,few,CASSPRVRGEVYEQYF,TGTGCCAGCAGCCCCCGTGTCAGGGGCGAGGTTTACGAGCAGTACTTC
TRBJ1-2,TRBV15,TRBD1,NA,CATRPGQGAEDGYTF,TGTGCCACCAGGCCGGGACAGGGGGCAGAGGATGGCTACACCTTC
TRBJ2-5,TRBV5-1,NA,few,CASSVGTRGGETQYF,TGCGCCAGCAGCGTAGGGACACGGGGAGGGGAGACCCAGTACTTC
TRBJ2-7,TRBV5-4,TRBD2,NA,CASSLGAAGSLEQYF,TGTGCCAGCAGCTTAGGGGCAGCGGGATCCCTCGAGCAGTACTTC
TRBJ2-7,TRBV30,TRBD2,NA,CAWSMGGSSYEQYF,TGTGCCTGGAGTATGGGCGGGAGTAGCTACGAGCAGTACTTC
TRBJ1-4,TRBV4-3,NA,NA,CASSQFSFGANEKLFF,TGCGCCAGCAGCCAATTCTCCTTCGGTGCCAATGAAAAACTGTTTTTT
TRBJ2-7,TRBV29-1,NA,few,CSVAAGTYEQYF,TGCAGCGTTGCGGCAGGGACCTACGAGCAGTACTTC
TRBJ2-4,TRBV28,TRBD2,NA,CASSWGGSQNIQYF,TGTGCCAGCAGTTGGGGAGGGTCCCAAAACATTCAGTACTTC
TRBJ2-5,TRBV15,TRBD2,few,CATSRDRGVQETQYF,TGTGCCACCAGCAGAGATCGGGGGGTCCAAGAGACCCAGTACTTC
TRBJ2-4,TRBV5-1,NA,NA,CASSGSPEWAKNIQYF,TGCGCCAGCAGCGGCTCTCCGGAGTGGGCCAAAAACATTCAGTACTTC
TRBJ1-1,TRBV18,NA,NA,CASSPPQGNTEAFF,TGTGCCAGCTCACCCCCACAGGGAAACACTGAAGCTTTCTTT
TRBJ2-3,TRBV25-1,TRBD2,few,CASSEWTSGRADTQYF,TGTGCCAGCAGTGAATGGACTAGCGGGAGGGCAGATACGCAGTATTTT
TRBJ2-5,TRBV7-2,NA,NA,CASSLVTADIQYF,TGTGCCAGCAGCTTAGTGACAGCCGATATCCAGTACTTC
TRBJ2-1,TRBV7-9,TRBD2,NA,CASSLAPAAGGLYNEQFF,TGTGCCAGCAGCTTAGCCCCCGCGGCGGGGGGGCTCTACAATGAGCAGTTCTTC
TRBJ2-7,TRBV5-6,TRBD2,NA,CASRGAGAGYEQYF,TGTGCCAGCAGGGGAGCGGGAGCCGGGTACGAGCAGTACTTC
TRBJ2-2,TRBV18,NA,NA,CASSPGQTNTGELFF,TGTGCCAGCTCACCGGGGCAAACGAACACCGGGGAGCTGTTTTTT
TRBJ2-7,TRBV29-1,NA,NA,CSVEDPGDEQYF,TGCAGCGTTGAAGACCCGGGGGACGAGCAGTACTTC
TRBJ2-1,TRBV19,TRBD1,NA,CASSIQGAMDEQFF,TGTGCCAGTAGTATACAGGGGGCAATGGATGAGCAGTTCTTC
TRBJ1-1,TRBV9,NA,NA,CASSVEAGFNTEAFF,TGTGCCAGCAGCGTAGAAGCAGGATTTAACACTGAAGCTTTCTTT
TRBJ2-7,TRBV30,TRBD1,few,CAWSVNRGPPYEQYF,TGTGCCTGGAGTGTTAACAGGGGACCACCCTACGAGCAGTACTTC
TRBJ2-7,TRBV7-6,NA,NA,CASSRAFGFYEQYF,TGTGCCAGCAGCCGCGCTTTCGGGTTCTACGAGCAGTACTTC
TRBJ1-5,TRBV5-6,NA,NA,CASSWGGGRQPQHF,TGTGCCAGCAGCTGGGGGGGAGGACGTCAGCCCCAGCATTTT
TRBJ2-7,TRBV25-1,NA,few,CASSEWQSSYEQYF,TGTGCCAGCAGTGAATGGCAAAGCTCCTACGAGCAGTACTTC
TRBJ2-2,TRBV7-2,TRBD1,NA,CASSPRTGSGELFF,TGTGCCAGCAGCCCACGGACAGGGTCCGGGGAGCTGTTTTTT
TRBJ2-5,TRBV5-4,TRBD2,few,CASRAGTSGRETQYF,TGTGCCAGCAGAGCCGGGACTAGCGGTCGAGAGACCCAGTACTTC
TRBJ2-3,TRBV7-9,NA,few,CASSLVATSTDTQYF,TGTGCCAGCAGCTTAGTAGCGACTAGCACAGATACGCAGTATTTT
TRBJ2-3,TRBV5-4,TRBD2,NA,CASSLGLTSGPSTDTQYF,TGTGCCAGCAGCCTTGGCCTGACTAGCGGGCCTAGCACAGATACGCAGTATTTT
TRBJ2-7,TRBV9,TRBD2,few,CASSVFQAGGPYEQYF,TGTGCCAGCAGCGTTTTTCAGGCGGGAGGGCCGTACGAGCAGTACTTC
TRBJ2-7,TRBV5-1,NA,few,CASSLAGGQYEQYF,TGCGCCAGCAGCTTGGCCGGGGGACAGTACGAGCAGTACTTC